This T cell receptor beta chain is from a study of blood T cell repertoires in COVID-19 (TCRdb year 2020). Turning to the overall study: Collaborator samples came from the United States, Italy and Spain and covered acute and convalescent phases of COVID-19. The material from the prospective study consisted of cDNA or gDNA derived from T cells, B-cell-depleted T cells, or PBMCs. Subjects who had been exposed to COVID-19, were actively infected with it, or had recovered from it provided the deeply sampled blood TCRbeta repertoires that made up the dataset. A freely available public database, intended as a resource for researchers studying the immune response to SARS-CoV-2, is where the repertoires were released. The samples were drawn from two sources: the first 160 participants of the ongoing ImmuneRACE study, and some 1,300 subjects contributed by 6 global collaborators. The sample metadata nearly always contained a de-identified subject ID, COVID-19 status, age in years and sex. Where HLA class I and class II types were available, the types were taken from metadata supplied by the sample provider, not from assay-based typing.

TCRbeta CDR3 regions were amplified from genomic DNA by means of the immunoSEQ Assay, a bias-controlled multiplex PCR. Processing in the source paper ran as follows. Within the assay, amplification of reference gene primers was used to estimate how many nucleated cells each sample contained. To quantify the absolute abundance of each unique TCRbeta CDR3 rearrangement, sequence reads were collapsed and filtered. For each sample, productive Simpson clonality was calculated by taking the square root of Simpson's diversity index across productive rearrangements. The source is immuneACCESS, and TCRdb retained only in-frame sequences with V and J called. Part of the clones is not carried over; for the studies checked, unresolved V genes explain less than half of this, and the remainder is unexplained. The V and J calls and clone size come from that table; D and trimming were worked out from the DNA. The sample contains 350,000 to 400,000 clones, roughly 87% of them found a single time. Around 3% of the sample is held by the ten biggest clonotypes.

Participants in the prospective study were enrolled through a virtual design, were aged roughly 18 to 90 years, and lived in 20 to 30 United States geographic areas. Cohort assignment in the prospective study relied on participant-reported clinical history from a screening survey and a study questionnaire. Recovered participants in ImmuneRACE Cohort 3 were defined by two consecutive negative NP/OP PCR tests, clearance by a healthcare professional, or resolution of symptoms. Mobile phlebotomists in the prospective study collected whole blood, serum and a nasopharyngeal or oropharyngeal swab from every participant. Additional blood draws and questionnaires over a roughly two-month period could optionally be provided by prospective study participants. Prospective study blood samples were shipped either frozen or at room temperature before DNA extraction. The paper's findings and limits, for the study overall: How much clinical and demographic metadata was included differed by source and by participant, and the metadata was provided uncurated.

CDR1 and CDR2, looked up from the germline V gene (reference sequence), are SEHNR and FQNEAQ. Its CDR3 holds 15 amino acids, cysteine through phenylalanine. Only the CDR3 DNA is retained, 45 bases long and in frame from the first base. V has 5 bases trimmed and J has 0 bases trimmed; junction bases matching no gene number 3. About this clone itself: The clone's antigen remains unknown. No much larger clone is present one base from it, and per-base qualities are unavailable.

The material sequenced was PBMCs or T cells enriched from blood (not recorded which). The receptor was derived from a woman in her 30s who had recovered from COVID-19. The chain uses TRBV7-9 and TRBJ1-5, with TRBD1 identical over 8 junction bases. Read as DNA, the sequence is TGTGCCAGCAGCACGGACAGGGCTAGCAATCAGCCCCAGCATTTT. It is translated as CASSTDRASNQPQHF.